These 24 T cell receptor beta chains originate from one sample sequenced in a study of T cell repertoires and HLA-DP antigens. Only in-frame clones appear in the TCRdb table, and some are missing; sequencing was by immunoSEQ multiplex PCR. The sample contains about 89,000 clones, 86% of which appear only once. No antigen is known for these receptors. Sequences were obtained from CD4+ T cells from PBMCs. All receptors derive from a man between 45 and 60 years old in good health and CMV-seronegative.

This clone was recorded a few times. V is TRBV28 and J is TRBJ1-4, with D possibly being TRBD1 (6 bases). The CDR3 spans 14 residues. The germline CDR1 and CDR2 sequences are MDHEN and SYDVKM. Trimming pared 4 bases from V and 7 bases from J, leaving 13 bases between. This CDR3 is CASSSVDRSEKLFF. The CDR3 nucleotides are TGTGCCAGCAGTTCGGTAGACAGGAGTGAAAAACTGTTTTTT.

This chain connects TRBV9 to TRBJ2-7; D gene uncertain. Germline lookup yields CDR1 SGDLS and CDR2 YYNGEE. V was pared by 0 bases and J by 2 bases, with 9 bases between. The CDR3 is 14 amino acids. The CDR3 reads CASSVGQVPYEQYF. DNA of the CDR3: TGTGCCAGCAGCGTAGGGCAGGTCCCCTACGAGCAGTACTTC.

The rearrangement links TRBV2 to TRBJ1-5, with 8 bases identical to TRBD1. The CDR3 length is 15 residues. The junction had 7 bases not matched to a gene; V was cut back by 3 bases and J by 6 bases. Germline V gene sequence: CDR1 SNHLY, CDR2 FYNNEI. CDR3 residues: CASSEDRAGRQPQHF. The CDR3 coding sequence is TGTGCCAGCAGTGAGGACAGGGCTGGGCGTCAGCCCCAGCATTTT.

The chain has TRBV5-1 and TRBJ2-5, with TRBD1 as a possible D gene (5 bases). The CDR3 is 14 amino acids. The germline V gene has CDR1 SGHRS and CDR2 YFSETQ. The ends were cut back, 4 bases at V and 4 bases at J, with 14 bases in the middle. The CDR3, as DNA: TGCGCCAGCAGCATGGGCCCAAGGGGAGAGACCCAGTACTTC. Protein: CASSMGPRGETQYF.

This rearrangement joins TRBV5-4 to TRBJ2-5; D possibly corresponds to TRBD1 (5 bases). The CDR3 totals 14 residues. The ends were cut back, 2 bases at V and 2 bases at J, with 10 bases in the middle. Per germline, CDR1 SGHNT and CDR2 YYREEE (reference sequence). The CDR3 bases are TGTGCCAGCAGCTTTAGGACACCACAAGAGACCCAGTACTTC. Translated: CASSFRTPQETQYF.

The chain combines TRBV27 with TRBJ2-2, with unresolved D. This CDR3 contains 13 residues. The germline CDR1 and CDR2 sequences are MNHEY and SMNVEV (reference sequence). Trimming removed 5 bases at V and 4 bases at J, with 8 bases between. CDR3 region: CASSPSGTGELFF. The CDR3 DNA is TGTGCCAGCAGTCCCTCGGGCACCGGGGAGCTGTTTTTT.

The chain links TRBV19 to TRBJ2-1; the match to TRBD2 covers 8 bases. Germline V gene sequence: CDR1 LNHDA, CDR2 SQIVND (reference sequence). Trimming cost V 6 bases and J 4 bases; bases outside gene matches: 11. CDR3 length: 16 amino acids. The CDR3 sequence is CASSPISGSTYNEQFF. CDR3 nucleotide sequence: TGTGCCAGTAGCCCTATCAGCGGGAGTACTTACAATGAGCAGTTCTTC.

This chain connects TRBV30 to TRBJ1-4; D is unresolved. V lost 3 bases and J 5 bases, leaving 10 bases between the germline ends. Germline lookup yields CDR1 GTSNPN and CDR2 SVGIG (reference sequence). The CDR3 has 13 residues. In DNA, the CDR3 is TGTGCCTGGAGGGACGGCGTAAATGAAAAACTGTTTTTT. Protein sequence: CAWRDGVNEKLFF.

V is TRBV7-9 and J is TRBJ2-7; 9 bases align to TRBD2. Trimming cost V 4 bases and J 6 bases; bases outside gene matches: 7. The CDR3 has 14 amino acids. In germline, CDR1 is SEHNR, CDR2 FQNEAQ (reference sequence). CDR3 sequence reads: CASSWTGTSSEQYF. In nucleotides, the CDR3 is TGTGCCAGCAGCTGGACCGGGACTAGCTCCGAGCAGTACTTC.

The rearrangement joins TRBV7-2 to TRBJ1-5; D remains unclear. Per germline, CDR1 SGHTA and CDR2 FQGNSA. CDR3 length: 14 residues. V lost 2 bases to trimming and J lost 0 bases, with 5 bases between them. The CDR3 bases are TGTGCCAGCAGCTTATATGATAGCAATCAGCCCCAGCATTTT. Protein sequence: CASSLYDSNQPQHF.

This clone was seen just once. This chain connects TRBV7-2 to TRBJ2-7, with D unresolved. The germline V gene encodes CDR1 SGHTA and CDR2 FQGNSA. The V gene lost 5 bases and the J gene lost 0 bases, with 14 bases spanning the gap. The CDR3 covers 15 residues. The CDR3 sequence is CASSDSNKLSYEQYF. The DNA of the CDR3 is TGTGCCAGCAGCGATTCAAATAAACTCTCCTACGAGCAGTACTTC.

This clone has just one count. This chain uses TRBV15 with TRBJ2-7; D remains unclear. Trimming took 0 bases from V and 6 from J, leaving 15 bases between them. Germline V CDR1 and CDR2: LNHNV, YYDKDF (reference sequence). The length of the CDR3 is 15 residues. CDR3 coding DNA: TGTGCCACCAGCAGAGATTTTACGGGTACGCGCGAGCAGTACTTC. Its protein is CATSRDFTGTREQYF.

This chain uses TRBV7-9 with TRBJ1-4; D ambiguous. CDR1 is SEHNR and CDR2 is FQNEAQ in the germline V gene (reference sequence). The CDR3 extends over 15 amino acids. V lost 3 bases and J lost 5, with 13 bases in between. The CDR3 bases are TGTGCCAGCAGCTTCCGGGCCAGCCGAAATGAAAAACTGTTTTTT. Residues: CASSFRASRNEKLFF.

The CDR3 nucleotides read TGTGCCTGGAGTGCCCGGCAGGGCACTGAAGCTTTCTTT. It specifies CAWSARQGTEAFF. The genes are TRBV30 and TRBJ1-1, with D maybe TRBD1 (5 bases). Germline CDR1 and CDR2: GTSNPN and SVGIG (reference sequence). CDR3 length equals 13 residues. Trimming left V 1 base short and J 4 bases short, with 10 bases between.

The gene calls are TRBV27 and TRBJ1-1, with a possible D match to TRBD1 (6 bases). Germline V gives CDR1 MNHEY, CDR2 SMNVEV (reference sequence). CDR3 length equals 14 residues. The V end was cut by 5 bases, the J end by 5 bases, with 15 bases between. CDR3 DNA sequence: TGTGCCAGCAGTCCCGGAGGGGGAGAGACTGAAGCTTTCTTT. Its protein is CASSPGGGETEAFF.

This clone has more than one count but fewer than ten. This chain uses TRBV7-2 with TRBJ2-4; D is unclear. Trimming took 5 bases from V and 6 from J, leaving 11 bases between them. The length of the CDR3 is 13 residues. Germline V CDR1 and CDR2: SGHTA, FQGNSA. The CDR3 coding sequence is TGTGCCAGCAGCCTAAGGACCCGAAACATTCAGTACTTC. Its translation is CASSLRTRNIQYF.

The chain is built from TRBV11-2 and TRBJ2-7; 7 positions agree with TRBD2. Looked up from germline, CDR1 is SGHAT and CDR2 is FQNNGV. The CDR3 totals 16 residues. V gave up 3 bases and J gave up 5 bases; unmatched junction bases: 13. The CDR3 sequence: CASSFDGGSTKDEQYF. As DNA, the CDR3 is TGTGCCAGCAGCTTTGACGGGGGGTCGACCAAGGACGAGCAGTACTTC.

V gene TRBV7-6 combines with J gene TRBJ2-6; a possible D gene is TRBD2 (6 bases). V lost 3 bases and J lost 0, with 9 bases in between. This CDR3 comprises 16 residues. Per the germline V gene, CDR1 is SGHVS and CDR2 is FNYEAQ. DNA for the CDR3: TGTGCCAGCAGCTTTCAGGAGGGCTCTGGGGCCAACGTCCTGACTTTC. Protein: CASSFQEGSGANVLTF.

Here the CDR3 DNA reads TGTGCCAGCAGCTTAGGCAGGGGTCCATACGAGCAGTACTTC. This translates into CASSLGRGPYEQYF. This sequence joins TRBV7-2 and TRBJ2-7; the D gene is possibly TRBD1 (6 bases). The CDR3 sequence is 14 residues long. In germline, CDR1 is SGHTA, CDR2 FQGNSA. V dropped 1 base and J dropped 4 bases, with 11 bases sitting between them.

The gene calls are TRBV6-5 and TRBJ1-2, with D perhaps matching TRBD1 (6 bases). The germline CDR1 and CDR2 sequences are MNHEY and SVGAGI. Trimming left V 4 bases short and J 5 bases short, with 14 bases between. This CDR3 is 14 amino acids long. The CDR3 DNA reads TGTGCCAGCAGTTTCAACAGGGAAGGGTATGGCTACACCTTC. Translation: CASSFNREGYGYTF.

The chain employs TRBV19 and TRBJ1-5; the match to TRBD1 covers 10 bases. This CDR3 comprises 13 residues. V dropped 3 bases and J dropped 9; count of bases not matched to a gene: 2. CDR1 and CDR2 (germline): LNHDA, SQIVND (reference sequence). CDR3 residues: CASSMGQGSPQHF. The CDR3 DNA follows: TGTGCCAGTAGTATGGGACAGGGGTCGCCCCAGCATTTT.

This chain connects TRBV6-1 to TRBJ2-5, with D possibly TRBD2 on 5 matching bases. Trimming removed 4 bases from V and 2 bases from J, with 11 bases in between. Germline CDR1 reads MNHNS; CDR2 reads SASEGT. The CDR3 spans 14 residues. The chain's CDR3 is CASSGGSVQETQYF. The CDR3 region has the DNA TGTGCCAGCAGTGGAGGTAGCGTACAAGAGACCCAGTACTTC.

J is TRBJ2-1 and V is TRBV18; D unclear. The V gene lost 3 bases and the J gene lost 7 bases, with 7 bases spanning the gap. The CDR3 is 12 residues long. Germline CDR1 KGHSH, CDR2 LQKENI. CDR3 region: CASSPSWNEQFF. CDR3 in DNA: TGTGCCAGCTCACCGTCGTGGAATGAGCAGTTCTTC.

A remark on this clone: Distinct nucleotide sequences in the sample also encode this CDR3. CDR3 amino acids: CASSIEGRRQETQYF. CDR3 DNA: TGTGCCAGCAGTATCGAAGGGAGGCGCCAAGAGACCCAGTACTTC. The chain carries TRBV7-2 and TRBJ2-5; tentatively, D is TRBD2 (6 bases). From germline, CDR1 is SGHTA and CDR2 FQGNSA. The V end lost 6 bases, the J end lost 1 base, and 15 bases lay between the germline ends. The CDR3 extends over 15 amino acids.